This T cell receptor beta chain was identified during a study of immune evolution from preneoplasia to lung adenocarcinoma. This clone was seen once. Germline V gene sequence: CDR1 SGHTA, CDR2 FQGTGA. The CDR3 runs 14 residues. V lost 0 bases, J lost 1 base, and 6 bases lay in between. Produced via immunoSEQ multiplex PCR; TCRdb's table is partial and in-frame only. The profile shows over 2,000 clones, about 80% of them singletons. The origin of this receptor is a person aged 55-80 years with lung adenocarcinoma. Material for sequencing was FFPE minimally invasive lung adenocarcinoma tissue. The chain recombines TRBV7-3 with TRBJ2-5; D is perhaps TRBD1 (5 bases). CDR3 DNA: TGTGCCAGCAGCTTAACAGACAGCCAAGAGACCCAGTACTTC. Translation: CASSLTDSQETQYF.